These T cell receptor beta chains were read from a single sample in a study of tumor-infiltrating lymphocytes in localized non-small cell lung cancer. TCRdb's table, derived via immunoSEQ multiplex PCR, lists solely in-frame clones and lacks some. Of 5,500 to 8,000 clones listed, about 65% are singletons. Sequencing used lung tumor tissue. The receptors stem from a human donor with non-small cell lung cancer. The CDR3 runs from the conserved cysteine through the conserved F or W. The order of the fields is clone size, CDR3 length, D gene, V gene, J gene, CDR3 protein, CDR3 DNA. The D gene is left open where the match is weak. The size field is filled for only some rows; it gives once, few, many or a size class.

size: -; length: 13; D: TRBD2; V: TRBV29-1; J: TRBJ2-3; CDR3: CSVGLAGKDTQYF; DNA: TGCAGCGTTGGGCTAGCGGGGAAAGATACGCAGTATTTT
size: -; length: 13; D: -; V: TRBV19; J: TRBJ1-2; CDR3: CASTFRGAEGYTF; DNA: TGTGCCAGTACGTTCCGGGGGGCGGAGGGCTACACCTTC
size: -; length: 17; D: TRBD1; V: TRBV7-2; J: TRBJ2-1; CDR3: CASSLAYVTGIPNEQFF; DNA: TGTGCCAGCAGCTTAGCTTATGTGACAGGGATCCCCAATGAGCAGTTCTTC
size: -; length: 14; D: -; V: TRBV29-1; J: TRBJ2-2; CDR3: CSVGVSPAAGELFF; DNA: TGCAGCGTTGGAGTCAGCCCCGCGGCGGGGGAGCTGTTTTTT
size: -; length: 18; D: -; V: TRBV7-8; J: TRBJ2-3; CDR3: CASSSRRLGLAPIDTQYF; DNA: TGTGCCAGCAGCTCTCGGCGGTTGGGGCTCGCCCCCATAGATACGCAGTATTTT
size: -; length: 13; D: TRBD2; V: TRBV29-1; J: TRBJ2-7; CDR3: CSVGTSGVGEQYF; DNA: TGCAGCGTTGGGACTAGCGGGGTGGGAGAGCAGTACTTC
size: few; length: 17; D: TRBD2; V: TRBV27; J: TRBJ2-5; CDR3: CASSLGVLAGGLETQYF; DNA: TGTGCCAGCAGTTTAGGGGTACTAGCGGGGGGGCTGGAGACCCAGTACTTC
size: few; length: 13; D: -; V: TRBV5-1; J: TRBJ2-7; CDR3: CASSLSSSYEQYF; DNA: TGCGCCAGCAGCCTCTCTAGCTCCTACGAGCAGTACTTC
size: -; length: 15; D: TRBD1; V: TRBV7-3; J: TRBJ2-3; CDR3: CASSSGQGEVDTQYF; DNA: TGTGCCAGCAGCTCGGGACAGGGGGAAGTAGATACGCAGTATTTT
size: -; length: 16; D: TRBD2; V: TRBV5-4; J: TRBJ2-5; CDR3: CASSSGLAGDQETQYF; DNA: TGTGCCAGCAGCTCCGGACTAGCGGGGGATCAAGAGACCCAGTACTTC
size: medium-sized; length: 14; D: TRBD1; V: TRBV19; J: TRBJ2-2; CDR3: CASTNQGVTGELFF; DNA: TGTGCCAGTACGAACCAGGGGGTCACCGGGGAGCTGTTTTTT
size: -; length: 13; D: -; V: TRBV28; J: TRBJ1-2; CDR3: CASSLPGQYGYTF; DNA: TGTGCCAGCAGTTTACCGGGGCAATATGGCTACACCTTC
size: -; length: 13; D: -; V: TRBV15; J: TRBJ1-2; CDR3: CATSRDTEYGYTF; DNA: TGTGCCACCAGCAGGGACACCGAGTATGGCTACACCTTC
size: -; length: 14; D: -; V: TRBV7-3; J: TRBJ2-2; CDR3: CASSPGTDTGELFF; DNA: TGTGCCAGCAGCCCTGGGACGGATACCGGGGAGCTGTTTTTT
size: -; length: 15; D: TRBD2; V: TRBV5-1; J: TRBJ2-5; CDR3: CASSLSGGPGETQYF; DNA: TGCGCCAGCAGCCTTAGCGGGGGGCCGGGAGAGACCCAGTACTTC
size: few; length: 13; D: -; V: TRBV5-1; J: TRBJ1-6; CDR3: CASSLEGRSPLHF; DNA: TGCGCCAGCAGCTTGGAAGGGCGATCACCCCTCCACTTT
size: -; length: 11; D: -; V: TRBV6-1; J: TRBJ2-1; CDR3: CASSDWNEQFF; DNA: TGTGCCAGCAGTGACTGGAATGAGCAGTTCTTC
size: -; length: 16; D: TRBD2; V: TRBV7-8; J: TRBJ2-1; CDR3: CASSPHSGGTTVEQFF; DNA: TGTGCCAGCAGCCCGCATAGCGGGGGGACCACGGTTGAGCAGTTCTTC
size: -; length: 15; D: TRBD2; V: TRBV11-2; J: TRBJ2-5; CDR3: CASSFSGGAQETQYF; DNA: TGTGCCAGCAGCTTTAGCGGGGGGGCCCAGGAGACCCAGTACTTC
size: -; length: 14; D: -; V: TRBV25-1; J: TRBJ1-4; CDR3: CASSELRDVEKLFF; DNA: TGTGCCAGCAGTGAACTCCGGGACGTTGAAAAACTGTTTTTT
size: -; length: 14; D: TRBD2; V: TRBV29-1; J: TRBJ2-1; CDR3: CSVVTSGGVNEQFF; DNA: TGCAGCGTAGTAACTAGCGGGGGGGTCAATGAGCAGTTCTTC
size: -; length: 13; D: -; V: TRBV7-6; J: TRBJ2-2; CDR3: CASSLVDVGELFF; DNA: TGTGCCAGCAGCTTAGTCGACGTCGGGGAGCTGTTTTTT
size: -; length: 15; D: TRBD2; V: TRBV7-9; J: TRBJ2-5; CDR3: CASSFSGGPQETQYF; DNA: TGTGCCAGCAGCTTCTCGGGGGGGCCTCAAGAGACCCAGTACTTC
size: -; length: 16; D: TRBD2; V: TRBV5-4; J: TRBJ2-5; CDR3: CASSLPSGGKIETQYF; DNA: TGTGCCAGCAGCTTACCTAGCGGGGGTAAAATAGAGACCCAGTACTTC
size: medium-sized; length: 13; D: TRBD2; V: TRBV16; J: TRBJ2-5; CDR3: CASSQRTSGGSNF; DNA: TGTGCCAGCAGCCAGCGGACTAGCGGGGGGTCTAACTTC
size: -; length: 16; D: TRBD1; V: TRBV18; J: TRBJ1-5; CDR3: CASSPGTGGAWQPQHF; DNA: TGTGCCAGCTCACCCGGGACAGGGGGCGCGTGGCAGCCCCAGCATTTT
size: -; length: 14; D: -; V: TRBV6-5; J: TRBJ1-6; CDR3: CASSRTAGGSPLHF; DNA: TGTGCCAGCAGTCGGACAGCCGGTGGGTCACCCCTCCACTTT
size: -; length: 15; D: -; V: TRBV15; J: TRBJ2-7; CDR3: CATSRDGGKTYEQYF; DNA: TGTGCCACCAGCAGAGACGGCGGGAAGACCTACGAGCAGTACTTC
size: -; length: 14; D: -; V: TRBV6-1; J: TRBJ2-3; CDR3: CASSEGQPTDTQYF; DNA: TGTGCCAGCAGTGAAGGACAGCCCACAGATACGCAGTATTTT
size: -; length: 14; D: TRBD1; V: TRBV9; J: TRBJ1-6; CDR3: CASSGQGGNSPLHF; DNA: TGTGCCAGCAGCGGACAGGGAGGTAATTCACCCCTCCACTTT
size: -; length: 14; D: -; V: TRBV15; J: TRBJ2-5; CDR3: CATSTRSRQETQYF; DNA: TGTGCCACCAGCACTAGATCACGCCAAGAGACCCAGTACTTC
size: -; length: 15; D: -; V: TRBV9; J: TRBJ1-5; CDR3: CASSPGAADNQPQHF; DNA: TGTGCCAGCAGCCCCGGGGCGGCCGACAATCAGCCCCAGCATTTT
size: once; length: 14; D: TRBD1; V: TRBV7-2; J: TRBJ1-1; CDR3: CASSLKGAGGRAFF; DNA: TGTGCCAGCAGCTTAAAAGGGGCAGGGGGGCGGGCTTTCTTT
size: -; length: 18; D: -; V: TRBV21-1; J: TRBJ1-6; CDR3: CASSKSWRRTTVDSPLHF; DNA: TGTGCCAGCAGCAAATCGTGGCGGCGGACTACCGTGGATTCACCCCTCCACTTT
size: -; length: 13; D: -; V: TRBV9; J: TRBJ2-7; CDR3: CASSVSTSHEQYF; DNA: TGTGCCAGCAGCGTTTCGACCTCCCACGAGCAGTACTTC
size: -; length: 17; D: TRBD1; V: TRBV19; J: TRBJ1-4; CDR3: CASSFLTAGGENEKLFF; DNA: TGTGCCAGTAGTTTTCTGACGGCAGGGGGCGAGAATGAAAAACTGTTTTTT
size: -; length: 15; D: TRBD1; V: TRBV5-6; J: TRBJ2-2; CDR3: CASSFQGANTGELFF; DNA: TGTGCCAGCAGCTTCCAGGGGGCGAACACCGGGGAGCTGTTTTTT
size: once; length: 17; D: -; V: TRBV15; J: TRBJ2-6; CDR3: CATSRATLSSGANVLTF; DNA: TGTGCCACCAGCAGAGCTACCCTTAGCTCTGGGGCCAACGTCCTGACTTTC
size: -; length: 15; D: -; V: TRBV18; J: TRBJ1-6; CDR3: CASRKRDDFNSPLHF; DNA: TGTGCCAGCCGCAAAAGGGATGATTTTAATTCACCCCTCCACTTT
size: -; length: 15; D: -; V: TRBV7-2; J: TRBJ1-5; CDR3: CASSADNDSNQPQHF; DNA: TGTGCCAGCAGCGCGGACAATGATAGCAATCAGCCCCAGCATTTT
size: -; length: 16; D: -; V: TRBV13; J: TRBJ2-3; CDR3: CASSQPLVGVTDTQYF; DNA: TGTGCCAGCAGCCAACCTCTAGTGGGGGTCACAGATACGCAGTATTTT
size: -; length: 15; D: -; V: TRBV7-2; J: TRBJ2-1; CDR3: CASTPRGGAPREQFF; DNA: TGTGCCAGCACCCCCCGAGGCGGGGCCCCGCGAGAGCAGTTCTTC
size: -; length: 16; D: -; V: TRBV7-8; J: TRBJ1-1; CDR3: CASSLALGYLNTEAFF; DNA: TGTGCCAGCAGCTTAGCGCTAGGGTACTTGAACACTGAAGCTTTCTTT
size: -; length: 16; D: TRBD1; V: TRBV7-9; J: TRBJ2-5; CDR3: CASSSGGQGNQETQYF; DNA: TGTGCCAGCAGCTCGGGGGGACAGGGGAACCAAGAGACCCAGTACTTC
size: -; length: 14; D: -; V: TRBV4-3; J: TRBJ2-3; CDR3: CASSQPGAWDTQYF; DNA: TGCGCCAGCAGCCAACCGGGGGCCTGGGATACGCAGTATTTT